The rows below give T cell receptor beta chains drawn from one sample of a study of blood T cell repertoires in COVID-19. Libraries were prepared by immunoSEQ multiplex PCR; TCRdb keeps only in-frame clonotypes and omits some of them. The sample holds approximately 90,000 clones, about 80% seen once. The sequencing input was peripheral blood. The receptor source for this set is a human donor in a cohort sampled during active COVID-19. Each CDR3 is given with its conserved first and last residue. The order of the fields is clone size, V gene, J gene, D gene, CDR3 DNA, CDR3 protein. D genes are given only for firm matches. Clone size, where shown, is once, few, many, or a class for clones that have expanded.

>-|TRBV4-3|TRBJ2-7|TRBD2
TGCGCCAGCAGCCAAGGACTAGCGGGAAATTACGAGCAGTACTTC
CASSQGLAGNYEQYF
>-|TRBV29-1|TRBJ2-7|-
TGCAGCGTTGATGGGGGCACGTACGAGCAGTACTTC
CSVDGGTYEQYF
>-|TRBV6-2/TRBV6-3|TRBJ2-7|-
TGTGCCAGCAGTCAAACGATGCAGGGCTCCTACGAGCAGTACTTC
CASSQTMQGSYEQYF
>-|TRBV19|TRBJ2-7|-
TGTGCCAGTAGTCTAAGTGGGGGGTACGAGCAGTACTTC
CASSLSGGYEQYF
>-|TRBV21-1|TRBJ1-5|-
TGTGCCAGCAGCAGCCGGACTGAAATCAATCAGCCCCAGCATTTT
CASSSRTEINQPQHF
>once|TRBV28|TRBJ1-5|-
TGTGCCAGCAGTCAGAGGGGAGGTAGCAATCAGCCCCAGCATTTT
CASSQRGGSNQPQHF
>-|TRBV27|TRBJ1-2|-
TGTGCCACCTCGAGGGGGGGATTCTATGGCTACACCTTC
CATSRGGFYGYTF
>-|TRBV28|TRBJ2-1|TRBD2
TGTGCCAGCAGAACCGGGACTAGCAGATACAATGAGCAGTTCTTC
CASRTGTSRYNEQFF
>-|TRBV20-1|TRBJ1-3|-
TGCAGTGCTAGTCGCAGGGTGAAGGACACCATATATTTT
CSASRRVKDTIYF
>-|TRBV6-9|TRBJ1-6|TRBD1
TGTGCCAGCAGTTACCTACGACAGGGTTCCTATAATTCACCCCTCCACTTT
CASSYLRQGSYNSPLHF
>few|TRBV12-2|TRBJ1-6|-
TGTGCAAGTCGCTTAGCGGAGGGGGCCGTCAATTCACCCCTCCACTTT
CASRLAEGAVNSPLHF
>-|TRBV6-5|TRBJ2-3|TRBD1
TGTGCCAGCAGTTACGGGACAGCGAGCACAGATACGCAGTATTTT
CASSYGTASTDTQYF
>few|TRBV28|TRBJ1-6|-
TGTGCCTTGGGCGTATCACCCCTCCACTTT
CALGVSPLHF
>few|TRBV19|TRBJ2-1|-
TGTGCCAGTAGTCGTGGCCTTGCCTACAATGAGCAGTTCTTC
CASSRGLAYNEQFF